Below are 15 T cell receptor beta chains sequenced from a single sample in a study of STAT5B mutations in CD4+ large granular lymphocyte leukemia. This table comes from immunoSEQ multiplex PCR, and its TCRdb copy is limited to in-frame clones, with some not included. The table lists over 20,000 clones, roughly 79% of them singletons. The sequencing sample was made of CD4+ T cells from blood buffy coats. These receptor sequences come from a human donor in good health.

The chain is built from TRBV10-1 and TRBJ1-2, with D unresolved. V dropped 6 bases and J dropped 0 bases, with 11 bases sitting between them. The CDR3 length is 14 residues. Germline V gene data show CDR1 as WNHNN and CDR2 as SYGVQD (reference sequence). The CDR3: CASSPSGANYGYTF. CDR3 coding DNA: TGCGCCAGCAGCCCCAGCGGGGCTAACTATGGCTACACCTTC.

The rearrangement links TRBV28 to TRBJ1-2, with TRBD1 identical over 10 bases. This CDR3 is 14 amino acids long. Trimming removed 2 bases from V and 7 bases from J; junction bases left unmatched: 4. From germline, CDR1 is MDHEN and CDR2 SYDVKM. In nucleotides, the CDR3 is TGTGCCAGCAGTTTAGGGGGACAGGGGCTTGGCTACACCTTC. Translated, it gives CASSLGGQGLGYTF.

The V and J genes are TRBV6-5 and TRBJ2-5; D unclear. Trimming cost V 6 bases and J 4 bases, with 12 bases left between them. The CDR3 sequence is 13 residues long. Per the germline V gene, CDR1 is MNHEY and CDR2 is SVGAGI. In nucleotides, the CDR3 is TGTGCCAGCAGACTGAATCAACGAGAGACCCAGTACTTC. Its translation: CASRLNQRETQYF.

The chain recombines TRBV11-2 with TRBJ1-4; 9 bases align to TRBD1. V was pared by 1 base and J by 8 bases, with 8 bases of the junction left unmatched. This CDR3 has 16 amino acids. Germline V gives CDR1 SGHAT, CDR2 FQNNGV. This CDR3 reads CASSLGRDRVREKLFF. The CDR3 DNA follows: TGTGCCAGCAGCTTAGGCCGGGACAGGGTGAGGGAAAAACTGTTTTTT.

This chain joins TRBV27 and TRBJ2-1; 9 bases are shared with TRBD2. Losses at the gene ends were 6 bases for V and 7 bases for J; bases not matched to a gene: 10. The CDR3 is made up of 15 amino acids. Germline CDR1 and CDR2: MNHEY and SMNVEV (reference sequence). The CDR3 DNA follows: TGTGCCAGCAGGAACAGGGGACTAGCAGGTAATGAGCAGTTCTTC. Protein sequence: CASRNRGLAGNEQFF.

The rearrangement uses TRBV7-9 and TRBJ2-1; TRBD2 matches at 11 bases. V was pared by 4 bases and J by 8 bases, with 10 bases of the junction left unmatched. From germline, CDR1 is SEHNR and CDR2 FQNEAQ (reference sequence). The CDR3 spans 16 residues. CDR3 nucleotides: TGTGCCAGCAGCTCTATCATAGCGGGAGGGAAGGATGAGCAGTTCTTC. This translates into CASSSIIAGGKDEQFF.

V usage is TRBV7-9 and J usage is TRBJ1-5; D is possibly TRBD1 (5 bases). This CDR3 contains 13 residues. The V gene lost 0 bases and the J gene lost 5 bases, with 5 bases spanning the gap. CDR1 SEHNR and CDR2 FQNEAQ come from the germline V gene (reference sequence). The CDR3 bases are TGTGCCAGCAGCTTAGCAGGGGATCAGCCCCAGCATTTT. Amino acid sequence: CASSLAGDQPQHF.

The V call is TRBV5-5, the J call TRBJ2-5; tentatively, D is TRBD2 (7 bases). Germline CDR1 SGHKS, CDR2 YYEKEE (reference sequence). The CDR3 contains 15 residues. Trimming removed 3 bases from V and 5 bases from J, with 17 bases in between. CDR3 DNA: TGTGCCAGCAGCTCTTCGGGGGGCCAGACGGAGACCCAGTACTTC. Amino acids: CASSSSGGQTETQYF.

The count of this clone is one. CDR3 sequence reads: CATSRVGQGSETQYF. Here the CDR3 DNA reads TGTGCCACCAGCAGAGTGGGACAGGGATCGGAGACCCAGTACTTC. The chain carries TRBV15 and TRBJ2-5; 9 bases match TRBD1. This CDR3 is built from 15 residues. From germline, CDR1 is LNHNV and CDR2 YYDKDF (reference sequence). After removal of 1 base from V and 5 bases from J, the junction contained 5 bases not matched to a gene.

This chain joins TRBV5-1 and TRBJ1-2; D possibly corresponds to TRBD1 (6 bases). This CDR3 region has 16 residues. Between the trimmed V and J ends, which lost 7 bases and 0 bases, there was a span of 19 bases. Looked up from germline, CDR1 is SGHRS and CDR2 is YFSETQ. The CDR3: CASQPWGGLSNYGYTF. Written as DNA, the CDR3 is TGCGCCAGCCAGCCGTGGGGGGGGCTGTCTAACTATGGCTACACCTTC.

The chain has TRBV11-3 and TRBJ1-6; maybe TRBD1 (5 bases). The CDR3 covers 14 residues. The germline V gene encodes CDR1 SGHNT and CDR2 YENEEA. The V end was cut by 2 bases, the J end by 9 bases, with 11 bases between. The CDR3 DNA follows: TGTGCCAGCAGCTTACGGGGGACGGGTTCACCCCTCCACTTT. Translating gives CASSLRGTGSPLHF.

Only a few counts were recorded for this clone. This chain joins TRBV28 and TRBJ1-5, with 8 bases lining up with TRBD1. The CDR3 is 22 amino acids. V was pared by 6 bases and J by 6 bases, with 31 bases of the junction left unmatched. Germline CDR1 MDHEN, CDR2 SYDVKM. CDR3 coding DNA: TGTGCCAGCAGGGATAGTAATGGTGCCAGCAGTTTAAGCAGGGGGCGGATTCAGCCCCAGCATTTT. Protein product: CASRDSNGASSLSRGRIQPQHF.

This chain links TRBV7-9 with TRBJ2-1, with D possibly being TRBD2 (5 bases). Trimming shortened V by 3 bases and J by 6 bases, and 12 bases separated the two germline ends. CDR1 SEHNR and CDR2 FQNEAQ come from the germline V gene (reference sequence). The CDR3 sequence is 14 residues long. The CDR3 DNA reads as TGTGCCAGCAGCTTTACGGGGTCCGCCAATGAGCAGTTCTTC. Translating gives CASSFTGSANEQFF.

This chain uses TRBV5-6 with TRBJ1-3; no firm D call. Trimming shortened V by 4 bases and J by 7 bases, and 27 bases separated the two germline ends. CDR3 length: 18 amino acids. Germline V CDR1 and CDR2: SGHDT, YYEEEE. Here the CDR3 reads CASSHLGPRVQDGNTIYF. Here the CDR3 DNA reads TGTGCCAGCAGCCATCTCGGCCCGCGGGTCCAAGATGGGAACACCATATATTTT.

The rearrangement joins TRBV29-1 to TRBJ2-5; 7 bases match TRBD1. The CDR3 sequence is 12 residues long. Germline trimming cut 7 bases from V and 4 bases from J; bases unmatched to any gene: 6. In germline, CDR1 is SQVTM, CDR2 ANQGSEA. CDR3 residues: CSAYHRGETQYF. CDR3 DNA sequence: TGCAGCGCCTACCACAGGGGAGAGACCCAGTACTTC.